The 13 T cell receptor beta chains presented below share a single source sample, sequenced in a study of CXCR3-negative and CXCR3-positive naive CD8 T cells. In preparing the TRB cDNA libraries, 5' RACE with UMI labels was used. TCRdb reprocessed the 5' RACE reads and stores each CDR3 protein as one record, lacking DNA. This table holds about 89,000 distinct CDR3 sequences. Findings and caveats of the study: Relative to CXCR3-negative naive cells, CXCR3-positive naive cells had more hydrophobic TRB CDR3s.

No antigens are known for them. Sequences were obtained from naive CXCR3+ CD8+ T cells from blood. Subset here: CD45RO-CCR7+CD27+CD95- naive CD8+ T cells expressing CXCR3 (TNR3+). Source of these receptors: a human donor in good health. Some clones in this sample may be carry-over from other donors' samples.

V and J are TRBV4-3 and TRBJ2-3. In germline, CDR1 is LGHNA, CDR2 YSLEER. The CDR3 sequence is 13 residues long. The CDR3 sequence: CASSQRRSDTQYF.

The V and J genes are TRBV7-3 and TRBJ1-2; TCRdb names TRBD1, which stays unverified in the absence of DNA. This CDR3 has 17 amino acids. CDR1 is SGHTA and CDR2 is FQGTGA in the germline V gene. CDR3 amino acids: CASSLTPRLQGVGGYTF.

The J gene is TRBJ1-2, the V gene TRBV29-1; the TRBD1 assignment by TCRdb is unverifiable without DNA. This CDR3 has 12 amino acids. Germline CDR1 SQVTM, CDR2 ANQGSEA. The CDR3 spells CSVAGGDYGYTF.

The chain links TRBV28 to TRBJ2-7. This CDR3 region has 14 residues. Germline V lookup: CDR1 MDHEN, CDR2 SYDVKM. CDR3 sequence reads: CASSSSRGSYEQYF.

The V call is TRBV18, the J call TRBJ2-1; TCRdb lists TRBD1, though no DNA is available to test this call. This CDR3 spans 15 amino acids. Looked up from germline, CDR1 is KGHSH and CDR2 is LQKENI. CDR3 amino acids: CASSPLGGFYNEQFF.

The rearrangement links TRBV29-1 to TRBJ1-1; the D call of TRBD1 rests on TCRdb alone, since no DNA is present to check it. Looked up from germline, CDR1 is SQVTM and CDR2 is ANQGSEA. This CDR3 is built from 15 residues. The CDR3 reads CSVEETGKENTEAFF.

V gene TRBV2 combines with J gene TRBJ2-7; as DNA is missing, the TRBD1 call by TCRdb cannot be tested. Looked up from germline, CDR1 is SNHLY and CDR2 is FYNNEI. The CDR3 extends over 15 amino acids. The CDR3 loop reads CASSEGAGGSYEQYF.

The chain uses TRBV29-1 and TRBJ2-2. The germline gives CDR1 SQVTM, CDR2 ANQGSEA. This CDR3 region has 15 residues. The CDR3 loop reads CSVESSRANTGELFF.

The CDR3: CSARDRTDNSPLHF. The chain joins TRBV20-1 to TRBJ1-6; TCRdb's D call, TRBD1, is unchecked because there is no DNA. The germline V gene has CDR1 DFQATT and CDR2 SNEGSKA (reference sequence). This CDR3 has 14 residues.

This rearrangement joins TRBV14 to TRBJ2-5; TCRdb outputs TRBD1, but without DNA this stays unchecked. The CDR3 spans 20 residues. Germline CDR1 SGHDN, CDR2 FVKESK. The CDR3 spells CASSQDPWGLWTGLQETQYF.

J is TRBJ2-1 and V is TRBV20-1. Germline V gene sequence: CDR1 DFQATT, CDR2 SNEGSKA (reference sequence). CDR3 size: 13 residues. CDR3 protein: CSATFHWANEQFF.

The chain links TRBV28 to TRBJ2-7. Germline V lookup: CDR1 MDHEN, CDR2 SYDVKM. The CDR3 is 13 residues long. CDR3: CASSLWAGEEQYF.

The gene calls are TRBV15 and TRBJ2-7; the TCRdb call, TRBD2, lacks DNA for checking. There are 13 residues in the CDR3. The germline V gene encodes CDR1 LNHNV and CDR2 YYDKDF (reference sequence). The CDR3 loop reads CATSTRGSYEQYF.